This T cell receptor beta chain derives from a study of control samples from healthy donors and cancer patients. CDR1 and CDR2 from the germline V gene are SGHRS and YFSETQ. The V gene lost 5 bases and the J gene lost 1 base, with 9 bases spanning the gap. This CDR3 comprises 14 residues. Sequencing was performed with immunoSEQ multiplex PCR; in TCRdb, only in-frame clones are kept and a portion is missing. The sample shows fewer than 300,000 clones, almost 85% of them seen only once. The rearrangement uses TRBV5-1 and TRBJ2-2; D unresolved. The source material was PBMCs. The receptor comes from a woman aged 55-70 years with lung cancer. The DNA for the CDR3 is TGCGCCAGCAGTGATGTCCTGAACACCGGGGAGCTGTTTTTT. Protein product: CASSDVLNTGELFF. Supplemented by reference TRBV5-1 and TRBJ2-2, the full variable domain reads KAGVTQTPRYLIKTRGQQVTLSCSPISGHRSVSWYQQTPGQGLQFLFEYFSETQRNKGNFPGRFSGRQFSNSRSEMNVSTLELGDSALYLCASSDVLNTGELFFGEGSRLTVL.